Following are 2 T cell receptor beta chains from one sample sequenced in a study of T-cell reconstitution after alpha-beta-depleted transplantation in children. Using unique molecular identifiers, the investigators prepared the TCRbeta library. TCRdb re-derived calls from the PCR reads in MiXCR, one entry per CDR3 protein. The sample consists of 45,000 to 60,000 distinct CDR3 sequences, roughly 50% of them appearing once. Here the sequenced sample was peripheral blood, taken before TCRalphabeta/CD19-depleted stem cell transplant. These receptors originate from a boy younger than two with SCID, due to receive a stem cell transplant.

This clonotype has a count of ten or more. V is TRBV11-2 and J is TRBJ2-5; possibly TRBD1 or TRBD2 for D (5 bases each). The CDR3 is made up of 15 amino acids. V was clipped by 1 base and J by 3 bases, with 12 bases between them. In germline, CDR1 is SGHAT, CDR2 FQNNGV. CDR3 region: CASSLVTGPKETQYF. In nucleotides, the CDR3 is TGTGCCAGCAGCTTAGTAACGGGACCCAAAGAGACCCAGTACTTC.

The chain is built from TRBV7-2 and TRBJ2-4; D not certain. Germline values: CDR1 SGHTA, CDR2 FQGNSA. This CDR3 has 15 residues. Deletions cut 1 base from V and 0 bases from J, with 7 bases between. The CDR3, as DNA: TGTGCCAGCAGCTTAGGCACCTTAGCCAAAAACATTCAGTACTTC. Residues: CASSLGTLAKNIQYF. The full variable domain, in which reference TRBV7-2 and TRBJ2-4 provide the parts outside the CDR3, is GAGVSQSPSNKVTEKGKDVELRCDPISGHTALYWYRQSLGQGLEFLIYFQGNSAPDKSGLPSDRFSAERTGGSVSTLTIQRTQQEDSAVYLCASSLGTLAKNIQYFGAGTRLSVL.